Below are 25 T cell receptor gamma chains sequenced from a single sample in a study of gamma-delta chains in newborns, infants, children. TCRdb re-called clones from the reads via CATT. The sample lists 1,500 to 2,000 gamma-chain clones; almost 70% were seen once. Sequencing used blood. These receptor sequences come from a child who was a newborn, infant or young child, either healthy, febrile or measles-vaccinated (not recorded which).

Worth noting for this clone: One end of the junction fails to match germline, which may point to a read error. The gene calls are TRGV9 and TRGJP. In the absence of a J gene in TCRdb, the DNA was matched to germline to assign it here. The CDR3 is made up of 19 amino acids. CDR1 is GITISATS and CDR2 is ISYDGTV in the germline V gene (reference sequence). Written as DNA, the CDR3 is TGTGCCTTGTGGGGGGTGAAAAGGTCCCAAGAGTTGGGCAAAAAAATCAAGGTATTT. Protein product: CALWGVKRSQELGKKIKVF.

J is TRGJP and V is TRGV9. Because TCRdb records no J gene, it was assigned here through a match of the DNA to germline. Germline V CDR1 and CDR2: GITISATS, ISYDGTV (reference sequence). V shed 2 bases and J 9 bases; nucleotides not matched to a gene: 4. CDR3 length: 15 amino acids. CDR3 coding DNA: TGTGCCTTGTGGGAGGCGGGGTTGGGCAAAAAAATCAAGGTATTT. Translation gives CALWEAGLGKKIKVF.

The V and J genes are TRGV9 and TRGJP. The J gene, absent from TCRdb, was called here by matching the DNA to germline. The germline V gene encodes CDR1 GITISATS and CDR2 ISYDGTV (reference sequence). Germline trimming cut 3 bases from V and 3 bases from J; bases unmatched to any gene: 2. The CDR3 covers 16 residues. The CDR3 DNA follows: TGTGCCTTGTGGGAGCAGCAAGAGTTGGGCAAAAAAATCAAGGTATTT. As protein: CALWEQQELGKKIKVF.

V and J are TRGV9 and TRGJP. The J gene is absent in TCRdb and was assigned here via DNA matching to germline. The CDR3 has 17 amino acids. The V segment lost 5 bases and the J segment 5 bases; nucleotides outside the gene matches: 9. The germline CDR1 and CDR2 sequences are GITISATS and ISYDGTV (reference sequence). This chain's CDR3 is CALWGLRKELGKKIKVF. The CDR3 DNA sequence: TGTGCCTTGTGGGGATTGAGAAAAGAGTTGGGCAAAAAAATCAAGGTATTT.

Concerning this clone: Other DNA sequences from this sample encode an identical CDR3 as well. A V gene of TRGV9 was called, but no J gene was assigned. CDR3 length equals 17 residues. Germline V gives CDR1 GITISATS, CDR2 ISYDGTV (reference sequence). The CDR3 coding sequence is TGTGCCTTGTGGGAGGTGCTAGCAGAGTTGGGCAAAAAAATAAAGGTATTT. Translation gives CALWEVLAELGKKIKVF.

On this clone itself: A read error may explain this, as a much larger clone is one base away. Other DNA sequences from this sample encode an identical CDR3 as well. CDR3 DNA sequence: TGTGCCTTGTGGGAGGTGCAAGGGGAGTTGGGCAAAAAAATCAAGGTATTT. It codes for CALWEVQGELGKKIKVF. The chain couples TRGV9 to TRGJP. No J gene is reported in TCRdb; it was inferred here by comparing the DNA with germline. With V trimmed by 0 bases and J by 7 bases, 6 bases remained unmatched. Germline CDR1 is GITISATS and CDR2 is ISYDGTV (reference sequence). The CDR3 sequence is 17 residues long.

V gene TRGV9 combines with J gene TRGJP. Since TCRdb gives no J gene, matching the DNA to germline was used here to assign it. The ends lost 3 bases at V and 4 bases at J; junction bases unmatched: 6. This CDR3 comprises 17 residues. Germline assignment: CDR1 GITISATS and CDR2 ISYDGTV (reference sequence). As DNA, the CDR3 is TGTGCCTTGTGGGAGCAGCCTCAAGAGTTGGGCAAAAAAATCAAGGTATTT. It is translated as CALWEQPQELGKKIKVF.

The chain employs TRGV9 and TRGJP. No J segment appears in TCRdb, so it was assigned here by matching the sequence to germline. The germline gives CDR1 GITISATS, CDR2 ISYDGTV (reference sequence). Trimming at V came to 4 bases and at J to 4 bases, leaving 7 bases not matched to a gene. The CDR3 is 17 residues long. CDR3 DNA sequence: TGTGCCTTGTGGGACGTCAATCAAGAGTTGGGCAAAAAAATCAAGGTATTT. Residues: CALWDVNQELGKKIKVF.

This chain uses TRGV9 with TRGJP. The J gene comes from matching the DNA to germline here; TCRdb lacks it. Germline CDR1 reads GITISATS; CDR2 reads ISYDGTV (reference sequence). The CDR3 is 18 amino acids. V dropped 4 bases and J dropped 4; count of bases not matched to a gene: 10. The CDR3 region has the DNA TGTGCCTTGTGGGACCGCCCGTCTCAAGAGTTGGGCAAAAAAATCAAGGTATTT. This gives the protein CALWDRPSQELGKKIKVF.

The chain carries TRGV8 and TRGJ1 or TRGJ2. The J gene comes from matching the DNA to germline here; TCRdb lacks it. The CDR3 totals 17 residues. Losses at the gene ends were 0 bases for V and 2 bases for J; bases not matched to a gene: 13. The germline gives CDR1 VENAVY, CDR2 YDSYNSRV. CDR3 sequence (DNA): TGTGCCACCTGGGATAGGAATGTGCGGCGGGATTATTATAAGAAACTCTTT. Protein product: CATWDRNVRRDYYKKLF.

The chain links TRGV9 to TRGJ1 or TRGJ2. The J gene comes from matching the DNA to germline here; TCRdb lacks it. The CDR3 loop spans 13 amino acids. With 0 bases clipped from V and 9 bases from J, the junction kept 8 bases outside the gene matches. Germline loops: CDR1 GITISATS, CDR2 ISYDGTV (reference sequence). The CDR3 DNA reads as TGTGCCTTGTGGGAGGTGCGGGGGGGTAAGAAACTCTTT. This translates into CALWEVRGGKKLF.

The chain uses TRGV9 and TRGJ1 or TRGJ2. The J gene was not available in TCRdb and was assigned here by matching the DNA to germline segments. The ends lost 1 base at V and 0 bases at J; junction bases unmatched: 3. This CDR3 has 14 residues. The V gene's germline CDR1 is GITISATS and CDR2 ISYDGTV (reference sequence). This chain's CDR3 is CALWEVSNYYKKLF. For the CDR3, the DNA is TGTGCCTTGTGGGAGGTTTCGAATTATTATAAGAAACTCTTT.

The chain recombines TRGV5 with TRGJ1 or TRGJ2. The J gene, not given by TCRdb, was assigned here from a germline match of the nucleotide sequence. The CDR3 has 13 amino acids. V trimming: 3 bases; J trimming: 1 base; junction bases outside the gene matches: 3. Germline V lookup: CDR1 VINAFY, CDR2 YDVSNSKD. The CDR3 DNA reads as TGTGCCACCTGGGACGGCAATTATTATAAGAAACTCTTT. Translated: CATWDGNYYKKLF.

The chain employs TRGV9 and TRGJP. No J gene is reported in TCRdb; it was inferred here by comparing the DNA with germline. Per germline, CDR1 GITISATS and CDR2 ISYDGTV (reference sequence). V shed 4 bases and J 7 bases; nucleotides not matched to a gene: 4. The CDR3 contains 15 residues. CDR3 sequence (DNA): TGTGCCTTGTGGGACGTCGAGTTGGGCAAAAAAATCAAGGTATTT. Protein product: CALWDVELGKKIKVF.

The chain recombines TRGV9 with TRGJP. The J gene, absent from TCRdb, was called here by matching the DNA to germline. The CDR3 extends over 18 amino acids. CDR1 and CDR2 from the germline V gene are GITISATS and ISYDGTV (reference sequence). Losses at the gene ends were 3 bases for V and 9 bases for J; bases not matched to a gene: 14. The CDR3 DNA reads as TGTGCCTTGTGGGAGCCTCCACCGGATGGGTTGGGCAAAAAAATCAAGGTATTT. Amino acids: CALWEPPPDGLGKKIKVF.

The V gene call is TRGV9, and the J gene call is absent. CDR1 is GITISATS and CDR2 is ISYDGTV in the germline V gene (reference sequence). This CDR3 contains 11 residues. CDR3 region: CALWEVVPKLF. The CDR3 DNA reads TGTGCCTTGTGGGAGGTTGTGCCCAAACTCTTT.

DNA for the CDR3: TGTGCCACCTGGGACGGGCCGCAGTATAAGAAACTCTTT. It is translated as CATWDGPQYKKLF. This chain joins TRGV2 and TRGJ1 or TRGJ2. Here the J gene was assigned by germline matching of the DNA, as TCRdb has none. Unmatched junction bases numbered 6, after V lost 0 bases and J lost 7 bases. There are 13 residues in the CDR3. Germline V gene lookup returns CDR1 EGSNGY and CDR2 YDSYNSKV.

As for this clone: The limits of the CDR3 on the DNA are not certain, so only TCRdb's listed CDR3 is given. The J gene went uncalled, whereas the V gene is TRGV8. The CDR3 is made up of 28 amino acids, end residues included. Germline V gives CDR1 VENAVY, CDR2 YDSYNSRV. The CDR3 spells CATWDKRNSLAVEQHWLSQVSIGRIQHF.

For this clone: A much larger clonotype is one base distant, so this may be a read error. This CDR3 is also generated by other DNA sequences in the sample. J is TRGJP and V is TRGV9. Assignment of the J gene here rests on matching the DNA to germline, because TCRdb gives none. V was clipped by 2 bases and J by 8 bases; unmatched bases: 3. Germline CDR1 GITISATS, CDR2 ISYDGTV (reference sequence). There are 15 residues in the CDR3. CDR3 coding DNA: TGTGCCTTGTGGGAGGAGCAGTTGGGCAAAAAAATCAAGGTATTT. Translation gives CALWEEQLGKKIKVF.

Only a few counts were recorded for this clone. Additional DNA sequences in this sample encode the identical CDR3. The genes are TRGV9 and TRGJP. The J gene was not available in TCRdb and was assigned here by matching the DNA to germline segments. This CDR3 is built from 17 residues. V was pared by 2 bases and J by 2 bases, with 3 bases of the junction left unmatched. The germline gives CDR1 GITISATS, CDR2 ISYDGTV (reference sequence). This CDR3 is CALWEERQELGKKIKVF. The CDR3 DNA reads TGTGCCTTGTGGGAGGAGCGGCAAGAGTTGGGCAAAAAAATCAAGGTATTT.

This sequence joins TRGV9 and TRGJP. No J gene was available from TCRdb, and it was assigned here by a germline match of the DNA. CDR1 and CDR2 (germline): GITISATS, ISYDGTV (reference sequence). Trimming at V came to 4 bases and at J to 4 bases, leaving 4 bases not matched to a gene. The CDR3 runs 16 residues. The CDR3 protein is CALWDPQELGKKIKVF. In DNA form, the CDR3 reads TGTGCCTTGTGGGATCCCCAAGAGTTGGGCAAAAAAATCAAGGTATTT.

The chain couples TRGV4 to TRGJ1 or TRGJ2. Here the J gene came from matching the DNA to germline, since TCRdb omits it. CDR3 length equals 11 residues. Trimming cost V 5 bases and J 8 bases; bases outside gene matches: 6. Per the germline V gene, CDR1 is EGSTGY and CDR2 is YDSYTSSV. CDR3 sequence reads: CATWVVDKKLF. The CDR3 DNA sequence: TGTGCCACCTGGGTCGTTGATAAGAAACTCTTT.

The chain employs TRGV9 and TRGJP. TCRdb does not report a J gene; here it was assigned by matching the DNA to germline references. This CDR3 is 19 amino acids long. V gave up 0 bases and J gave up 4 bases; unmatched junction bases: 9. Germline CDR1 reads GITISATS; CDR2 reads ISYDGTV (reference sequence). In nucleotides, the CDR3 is TGTGCCTTGTGGGAGGTGCAATCGCTACAAGAGTTGGGCAAAAAAATCAAGGTATTT. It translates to CALWEVQSLQELGKKIKVF.

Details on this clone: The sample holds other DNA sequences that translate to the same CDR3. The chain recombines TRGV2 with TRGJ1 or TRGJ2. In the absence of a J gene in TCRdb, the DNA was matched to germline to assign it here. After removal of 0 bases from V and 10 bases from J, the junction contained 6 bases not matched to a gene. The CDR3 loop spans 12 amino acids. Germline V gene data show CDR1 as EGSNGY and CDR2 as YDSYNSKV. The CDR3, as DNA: TGTGCCACCTGGGACGGGCTCGGGAAGAAACTCTTT. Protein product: CATWDGLGKKLF.

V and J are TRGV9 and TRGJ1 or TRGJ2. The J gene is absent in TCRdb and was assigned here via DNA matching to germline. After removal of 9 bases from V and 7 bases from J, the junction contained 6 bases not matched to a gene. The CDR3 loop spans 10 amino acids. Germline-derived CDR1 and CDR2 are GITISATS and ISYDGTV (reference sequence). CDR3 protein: CALSQYKKLF. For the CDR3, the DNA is TGTGCCTTGAGCCAGTATAAGAAACTCTTT.